This TCR beta chain was found in a study of cytomegalovirus exposure and HLA in healthy donors. Study findings and constraints: It was likely that a cluster of highly shared sequence variants was a sequencing artifact.

60 Vbeta and 13 Jbeta primers were used in PCR. Sequencing was performed with immunoSEQ multiplex PCR; in TCRdb, only in-frame clones are kept and a portion is missing. The sample records 150,000 to 200,000 clones, roughly 80% being singletons. Worth noting for this clone: Its antigen is not known.

Though probably carrying unrecorded immune exposures, donors were nominally healthy at sampling. Sequencing was performed on PBMCs. This clonotype was sampled from a woman aged 40 to 49 in good health and CMV-seropositive.

The CDR3 sequence is CASSQTRGNGNTIYF. The CDR3 DNA follows: TGTGCCAGCAGCCAAACGAGAGGGAACGGAAACACCATATATTTT. This sequence joins TRBV14 and TRBJ1-3; unclear D gene. This CDR3 has 15 residues. CDR1 SGHDN and CDR2 FVKESK come from the germline V gene. Trimming took off 2 bases at V and 4 bases at J, with 12 bases between the two ends.